Following are 16 T cell receptor beta chains from one sample sequenced in a study of long-term antiretroviral therapy in people with HIV. Researchers ran immunoSEQ v3.0 at survey level. Measured with immunoSEQ multiplex PCR; TCRdb has only the in-frame clones, and not every one. Among 35,000 to 40,000 clones listed, about 93% were seen once. Material: unsorted PBMCs, obtained 4.1 years after starting antiretroviral therapy. The source is a woman aged 45-65 years with HIV.

J is TRBJ2-2 and V is TRBV7-3, with D perhaps matching TRBD1 (6 bases). CDR1 is SGHTA and CDR2 is FQGTGA in the germline V gene. The CDR3 is 16 amino acids. The V and J ends lost 1 base and 1 base respectively, with 10 bases between them. The CDR3 here is CASSLRQALNTGELFF. The CDR3 DNA reads TGTGCCAGCAGCTTAAGACAGGCACTGAACACCGGGGAGCTGTTTTTT.

This sequence joins TRBV19 and TRBJ2-2; TRBD2 matches 11 bases. Germline-derived CDR1 and CDR2 are LNHDA and SQIVND (reference sequence). The V and J ends lost 8 bases and 4 bases, in that order; junction bases with no gene match: 6. This CDR3 spans 15 amino acids. CDR3 DNA sequence: TGTGCCAGTCAGATAGCGGGGGGGCTCACCGGGGAGCTGTTTTTT. Translating it yields CASQIAGGLTGELFF.

This rearrangement joins TRBV6-5 to TRBJ1-1; D is unclear. The germline gives CDR1 MNHEY, CDR2 SVGAGI. The V end lost 2 bases, the J end lost 5 bases, and 12 bases lay between the germline ends. The CDR3 extends over 14 amino acids. CDR3 in amino acids: CASSYRGRGTEAFF. The DNA of the CDR3 is TGTGCCAGCAGTTACCGAGGGAGAGGGACTGAAGCTTTCTTT.

CDR3 DNA: TGTGCCAGCAGCGGGGACAGGGGACCCTCCTACGAGCAGTACTTC. This encodes CASSGDRGPSYEQYF. The chain recombines TRBV9 with TRBJ2-7; 10 bases map to TRBD1. V lost 3 bases and J lost 0; bases outside the gene matches: 3. CDR1 is SGDLS and CDR2 is YYNGEE in the germline V gene. This CDR3 is built from 15 residues.

This chain uses TRBV6-5 with TRBJ2-1; the match to TRBD2 covers 11 bases. The CDR3 covers 15 residues. V dropped 5 bases and J dropped 7; count of bases not matched to a gene: 7. Germline V lookup: CDR1 MNHEY, CDR2 SVGAGI. DNA of the CDR3: TGTGCCAGCAGTATAGCGGGGGGGCCACAGAATGAGCAGTTCTTC. Protein: CASSIAGGPQNEQFF.

The genes are TRBV6-6 and TRBJ2-7, with 7 bases that match TRBD1. With V trimmed by 5 bases and J by 4 bases, 2 bases remained unmatched. The CDR3 loop spans 12 amino acids. Germline V lookup: CDR1 MNHNY, CDR2 SVGAGI (reference sequence). CDR3 protein: CASSRQGYEQYF. Here the CDR3 DNA reads TGTGCCAGCAGTCGACAGGGTTACGAGCAGTACTTC.

The rearrangement uses TRBV11-2 and TRBJ2-2; weak D call: TRBD1 (5 bases). Per the germline V gene, CDR1 is SGHAT and CDR2 is FQNNGV. This CDR3 spans 14 amino acids. The V gene lost 9 bases and the J gene lost 3 bases, with 14 bases spanning the gap. The CDR3 protein is CASQPGRHTGELFF. The CDR3 DNA follows: TGTGCCAGTCAACCAGGGCGGCACACCGGGGAGCTGTTTTTT. The whole variable domain, remainder taken from reference TRBV11-2 and TRBJ2-2, is EAGVAQSPRYKIIEKRQSVAFWCNPISGHATLYWYQQILGQGPKLLIQFQNNGVVDDSQLPKDRFSAERLKGVDSTLKIQPAKLEDSAVYLCASQPGRHTGELFFGEGSRLTVL.

The rearrangement joins TRBV9 to TRBJ2-6; D uncertain. The V and J ends lost 3 bases and 1 base respectively, with 8 bases between them. The germline V gene encodes CDR1 SGDLS and CDR2 YYNGEE. The CDR3 sequence is 15 residues long. In DNA, the CDR3 is TGTGCCAGCAGCGCCGGACGGTCTGGGGCCAACGTCCTGACTTTC. It specifies CASSAGRSGANVLTF.

This clone was found once. The chain links TRBV9 to TRBJ1-1; perhaps TRBD1 as D (6 bases). The length of the CDR3 is 13 residues. Trimming pared 0 bases from V and 8 bases from J, leaving 11 bases between. Germline V gene lookup returns CDR1 SGDLS and CDR2 YYNGEE. The CDR3 nucleotides are TGTGCCAGCAGCGTAGTAGCCAGGGGCGAAGCTTTCTTT. Encoded protein: CASSVVARGEAFF.

The gene calls are TRBV9 and TRBJ2-7; D may correspond to TRBD1 or TRBD2 (5 bases each). Trimming removed 4 bases at V and 2 bases at J, with 13 bases between. CDR1 and CDR2 (germline): SGDLS, YYNGEE. The CDR3 totals 14 residues. This chain's CDR3 is CASSFGGGAYEQYF. CDR3 in DNA: TGTGCCAGCAGCTTTGGGGGTGGGGCCTACGAGCAGTACTTC.

A single count supports this clone. The genes are TRBV11-2 and TRBJ2-1, with D perhaps TRBD2 (7 bases). This CDR3 region has 18 residues. Trimming pared 4 bases from V and 0 bases from J, leaving 19 bases between. Germline lookup yields CDR1 SGHAT and CDR2 FQNNGV. CDR3 coding DNA: TGTGCCAGCAGCTCCTCCTTAGGGGGGGGGAGCTCCTACAATGAGCAGTTCTTC. This codes for CASSSSLGGGSSYNEQFF.

The genes are TRBV10-3 and TRBJ1-1, with 10 bases identical to TRBD1. The CDR3 runs 16 residues. J gave up 5 bases and V 2 bases, and 8 bases lay outside the gene matches. Per germline, CDR1 ENHRY and CDR2 SYGVKD. For the CDR3, the DNA is TGTGCCATCAGTGAGCCCGCTGACAGGGGGCGGACTGAAGCTTTCTTT. Translated, it gives CAISEPADRGRTEAFF.

The chain recombines TRBV6-4 with TRBJ2-1, with 12 bases lining up with TRBD2. This CDR3 is built from 14 residues. Trimming at V came to 6 bases and at J to 6 bases, leaving 3 bases not matched to a gene. Germline V gene data show CDR1 as MRHNA and CDR2 as SNTAGT. The CDR3, as DNA: TGTGCCAGCAGCCCTAGCGGGGGGGCCAATGAGCAGTTCTTC. Its translation is CASSPSGGANEQFF.

This chain uses TRBV19 with TRBJ1-1; no reliable D call. Trimming removed 3 bases from V and 4 bases from J, with 9 bases in between. Germline V gene data show CDR1 as LNHDA and CDR2 as SQIVND (reference sequence). There are 13 residues in the CDR3. Here the CDR3 DNA reads TGTGCCAGTAGTATTTTCCCCAGCACTGAAGCTTTCTTT. Its protein is CASSIFPSTEAFF.

The chain combines TRBV7-9 with TRBJ2-5; D call uncertain. Germline V gene lookup returns CDR1 SEHNR and CDR2 FQNEAQ (reference sequence). The CDR3 length is 14 residues. V lost 5 bases, J lost 9 bases, and 19 bases lay in between. The CDR3: CASSTFGLLQAQYF. DNA for the CDR3: TGTGCCAGCAGCACTTTCGGGCTGCTTCAGGCCCAGTACTTC.

The chain combines TRBV5-1 with TRBJ2-2; D unresolved. V lost 0 bases and J 5 bases, leaving 17 bases between the germline ends. The CDR3 sequence is 17 residues long. CDR1 is SGHRS, CDR2 YFSETQ, per germline. CDR3 region: CASSLARPDPSTGELFF. In DNA form, the CDR3 reads TGCGCCAGCAGCTTGGCCAGGCCCGACCCGAGTACCGGGGAGCTGTTTTTT.